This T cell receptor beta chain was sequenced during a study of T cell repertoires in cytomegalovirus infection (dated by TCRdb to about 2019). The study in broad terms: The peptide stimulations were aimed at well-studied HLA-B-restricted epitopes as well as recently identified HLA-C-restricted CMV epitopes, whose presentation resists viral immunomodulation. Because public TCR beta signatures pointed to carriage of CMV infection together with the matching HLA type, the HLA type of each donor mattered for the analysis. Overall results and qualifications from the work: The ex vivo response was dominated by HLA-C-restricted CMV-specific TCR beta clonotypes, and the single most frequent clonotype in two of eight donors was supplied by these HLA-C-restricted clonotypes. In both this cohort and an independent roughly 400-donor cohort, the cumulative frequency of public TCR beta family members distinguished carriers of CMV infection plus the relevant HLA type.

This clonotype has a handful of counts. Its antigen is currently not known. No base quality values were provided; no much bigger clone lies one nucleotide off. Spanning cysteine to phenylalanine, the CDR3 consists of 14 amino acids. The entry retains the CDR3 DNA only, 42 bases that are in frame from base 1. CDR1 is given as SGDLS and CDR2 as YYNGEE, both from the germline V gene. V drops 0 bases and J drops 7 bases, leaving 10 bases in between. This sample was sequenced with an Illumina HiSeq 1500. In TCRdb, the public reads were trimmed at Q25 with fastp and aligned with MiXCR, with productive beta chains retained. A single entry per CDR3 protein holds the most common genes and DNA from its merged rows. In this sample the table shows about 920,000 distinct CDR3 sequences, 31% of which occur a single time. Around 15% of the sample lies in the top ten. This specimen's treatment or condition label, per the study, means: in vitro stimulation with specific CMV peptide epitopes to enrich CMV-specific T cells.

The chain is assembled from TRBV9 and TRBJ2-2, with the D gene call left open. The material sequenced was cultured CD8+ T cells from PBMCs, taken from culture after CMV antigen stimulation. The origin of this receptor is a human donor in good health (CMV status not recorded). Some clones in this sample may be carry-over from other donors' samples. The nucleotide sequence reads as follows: TGTGCCAGCAGCGTAGCAGCAGACGACGGGGAGCTGTTTTTT. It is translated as CASSVAADDGELFF.